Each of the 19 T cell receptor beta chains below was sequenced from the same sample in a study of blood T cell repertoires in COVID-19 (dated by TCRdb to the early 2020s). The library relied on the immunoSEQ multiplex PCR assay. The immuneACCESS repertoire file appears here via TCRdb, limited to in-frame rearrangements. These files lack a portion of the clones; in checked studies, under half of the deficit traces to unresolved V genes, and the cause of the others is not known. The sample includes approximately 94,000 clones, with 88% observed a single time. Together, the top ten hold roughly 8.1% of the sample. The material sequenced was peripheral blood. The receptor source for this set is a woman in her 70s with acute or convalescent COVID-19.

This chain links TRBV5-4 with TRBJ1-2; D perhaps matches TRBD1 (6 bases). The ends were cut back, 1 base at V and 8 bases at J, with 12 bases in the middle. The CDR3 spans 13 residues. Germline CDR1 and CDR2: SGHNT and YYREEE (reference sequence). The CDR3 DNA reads TGTGCCAGCAGCTTGAGGGGGACCCTCGGCTACACCTTC. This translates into CASSLRGTLGYTF.

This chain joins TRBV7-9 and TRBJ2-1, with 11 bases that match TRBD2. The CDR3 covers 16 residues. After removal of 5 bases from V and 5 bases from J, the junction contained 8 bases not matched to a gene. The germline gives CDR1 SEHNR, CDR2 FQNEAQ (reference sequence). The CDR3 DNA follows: TGTGCCAGCAGCACCCAACTAGCGGGAGATCACAATGAGCAGTTCTTC. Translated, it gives CASSTQLAGDHNEQFF.

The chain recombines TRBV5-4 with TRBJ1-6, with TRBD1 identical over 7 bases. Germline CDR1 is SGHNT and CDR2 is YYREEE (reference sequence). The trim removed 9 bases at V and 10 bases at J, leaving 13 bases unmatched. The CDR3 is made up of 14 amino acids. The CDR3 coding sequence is TGTGCCACAAACAGGGGTAAGAGCGACTCACCCCTCCACTTT. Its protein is CATNRGKSDSPLHF.

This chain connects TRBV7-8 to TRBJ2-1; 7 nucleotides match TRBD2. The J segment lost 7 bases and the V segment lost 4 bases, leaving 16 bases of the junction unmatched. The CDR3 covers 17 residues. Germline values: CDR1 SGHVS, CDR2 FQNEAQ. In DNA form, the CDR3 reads TGTGCCAGCAGCTCCCGACCCTTGGCGGGAGTTAGGAATGAGCAGTTCTTC. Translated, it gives CASSSRPLAGVRNEQFF.

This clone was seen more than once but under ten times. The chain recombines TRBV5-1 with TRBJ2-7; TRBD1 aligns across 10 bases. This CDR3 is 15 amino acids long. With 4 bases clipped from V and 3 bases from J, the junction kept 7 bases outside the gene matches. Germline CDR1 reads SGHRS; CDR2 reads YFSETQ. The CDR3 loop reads CASSERTGGSYEQYF. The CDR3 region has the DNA TGCGCCAGCAGCGAAAGGACAGGGGGTAGCTACGAGCAGTACTTC.

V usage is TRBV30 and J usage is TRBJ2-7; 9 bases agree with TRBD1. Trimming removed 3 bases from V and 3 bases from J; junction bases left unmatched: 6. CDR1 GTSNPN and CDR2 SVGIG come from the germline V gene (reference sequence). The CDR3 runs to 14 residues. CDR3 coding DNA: TGTGCCTGGAGCTACGGACAGGGGATCTACGAGCAGTACTTC. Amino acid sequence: CAWSYGQGIYEQYF.

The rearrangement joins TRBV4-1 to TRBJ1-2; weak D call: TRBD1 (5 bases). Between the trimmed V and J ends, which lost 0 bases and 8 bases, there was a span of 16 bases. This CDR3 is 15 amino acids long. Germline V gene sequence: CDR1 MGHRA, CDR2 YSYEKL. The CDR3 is CASSQDRGDSGGYTF. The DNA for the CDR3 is TGCGCCAGCAGCCAAGATCGGGGGGATTCGGGCGGCTACACCTTC.

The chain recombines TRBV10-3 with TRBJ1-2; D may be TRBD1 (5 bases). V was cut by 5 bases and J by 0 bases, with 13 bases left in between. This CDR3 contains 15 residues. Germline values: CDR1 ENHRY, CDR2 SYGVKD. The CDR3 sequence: CAISPGGTANYGYTF. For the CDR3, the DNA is TGTGCCATCAGTCCCGGAGGGACTGCTAACTATGGCTACACCTTC.

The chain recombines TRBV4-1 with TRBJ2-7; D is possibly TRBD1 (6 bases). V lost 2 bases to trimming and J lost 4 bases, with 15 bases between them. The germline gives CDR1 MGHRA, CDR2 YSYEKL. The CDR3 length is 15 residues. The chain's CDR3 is CASSQMRGQGYEQYF. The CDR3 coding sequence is TGCGCCAGCAGCCAAATGAGGGGCCAGGGGTACGAGCAGTACTTC.

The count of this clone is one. The CDR3 DNA sequence: TGTGCCAGCAGCGTAGATGCGAACTCCTTCTCTGGAAACACCATATATTTT. This gives the protein CASSVDANSFSGNTIYF. This chain links TRBV5-4 with TRBJ1-3; D is unclear. Germline CDR1 reads SGHNT; CDR2 reads YYREEE (reference sequence). V gave up 4 bases and J gave up 0 bases, with 17 bases separating them. The CDR3 loop spans 17 amino acids.

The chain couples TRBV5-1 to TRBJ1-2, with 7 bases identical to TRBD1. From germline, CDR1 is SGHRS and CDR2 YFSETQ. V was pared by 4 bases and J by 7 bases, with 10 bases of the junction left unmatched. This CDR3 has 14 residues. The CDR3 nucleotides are TGCGCCAGCAGCCTAACGGGACAGACTATTGGCTACACCTTC. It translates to CASSLTGQTIGYTF.

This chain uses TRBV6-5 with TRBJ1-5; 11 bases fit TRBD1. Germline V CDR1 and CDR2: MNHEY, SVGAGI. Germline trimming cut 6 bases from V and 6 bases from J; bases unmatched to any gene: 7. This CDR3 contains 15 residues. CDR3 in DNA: TGTGCCAGCAGCCGGAGGGACAGGGGGGGTCAGCCCCAGCATTTT. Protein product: CASSRRDRGGQPQHF.

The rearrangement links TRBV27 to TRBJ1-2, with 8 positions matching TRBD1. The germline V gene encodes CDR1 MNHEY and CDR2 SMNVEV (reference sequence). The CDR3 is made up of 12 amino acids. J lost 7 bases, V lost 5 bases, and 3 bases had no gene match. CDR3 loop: CASSHGQGGYTF. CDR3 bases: TGTGCCAGCAGTCACGGACAGGGTGGCTACACCTTC.

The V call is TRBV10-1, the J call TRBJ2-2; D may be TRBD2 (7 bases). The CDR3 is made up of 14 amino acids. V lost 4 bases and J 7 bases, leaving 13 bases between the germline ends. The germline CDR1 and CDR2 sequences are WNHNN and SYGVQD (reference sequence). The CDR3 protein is CASSGGGFGGELFF. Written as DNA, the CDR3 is TGCGCCAGCAGTGGGGGGGGCTTCGGCGGGGAGCTGTTTTTT.

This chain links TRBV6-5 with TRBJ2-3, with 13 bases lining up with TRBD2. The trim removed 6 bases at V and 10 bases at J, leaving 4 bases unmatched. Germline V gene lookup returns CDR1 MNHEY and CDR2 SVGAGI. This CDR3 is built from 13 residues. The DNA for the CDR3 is TGTGCCAGCAGCCGACTAGCGGGGGGCTCGCAGTATTTT. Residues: CASSRLAGGSQYF.

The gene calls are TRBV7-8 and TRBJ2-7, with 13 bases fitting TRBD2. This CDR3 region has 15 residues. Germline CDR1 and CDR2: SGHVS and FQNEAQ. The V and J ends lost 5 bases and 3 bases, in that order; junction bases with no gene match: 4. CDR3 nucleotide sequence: TGTGCCAGCAGCCCCCGGACTAGCGGGAGCTACGAGCAGTACTTC. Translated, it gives CASSPRTSGSYEQYF.

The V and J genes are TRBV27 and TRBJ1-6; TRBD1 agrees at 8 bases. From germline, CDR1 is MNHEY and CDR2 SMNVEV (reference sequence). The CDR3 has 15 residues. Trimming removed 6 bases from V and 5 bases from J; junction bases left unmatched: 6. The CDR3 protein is CASSPTGGNNSPLHF. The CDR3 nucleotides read TGTGCCAGCAGCCCTACAGGGGGGAATAATTCACCCCTCCACTTT.

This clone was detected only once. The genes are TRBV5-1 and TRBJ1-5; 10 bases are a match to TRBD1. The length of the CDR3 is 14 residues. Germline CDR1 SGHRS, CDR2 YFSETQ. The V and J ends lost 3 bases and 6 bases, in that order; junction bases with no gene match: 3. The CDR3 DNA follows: TGCGCCAGCAGCTCCGGACAGGGGGGTCAGCCCCAGCATTTT. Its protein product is CASSSGQGGQPQHF.

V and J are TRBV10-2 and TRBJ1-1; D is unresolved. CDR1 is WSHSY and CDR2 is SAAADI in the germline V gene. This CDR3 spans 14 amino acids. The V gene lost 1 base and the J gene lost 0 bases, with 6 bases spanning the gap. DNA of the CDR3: TGCGCCAGCAGTGAGTTTCAGATGAACACTGAAGCTTTCTTT. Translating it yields CASSEFQMNTEAFF.